The next 30 T cell receptor beta chains were all read from a single sample in a study of tumor-infiltrating lymphocytes in oesophageal squamous cell carcinoma. From the PCR reads, TCRdb called clonotypes with MiXCR, one entry per CDR3 protein. Of roughly 19,000 distinct CDR3 sequences detected, 35% to 45% appear once; the ten largest clones hold roughly 26%. The sequenced sample was esophageal tumor tissue. The origin of the receptors is a male donor with esophageal squamous cell carcinoma.

This clonotype was observed many times. This rearrangement joins TRBV5-6 to TRBJ2-7; possible D gene TRBD2, 5 bases. There are 14 residues in the CDR3. The V end was cut by 6 bases, the J end by 6 bases, with 19 bases between. Germline V lookup: CDR1 SGHDT, CDR2 YYEEEE. The CDR3 loop is CASTGSGKKPEQYF. CDR3 DNA sequence: TGTGCCAGCACCGGATCCGGGAAAAAGCCCGAGCAGTACTTC.

In its sample, this clonotype ranks as medium-sized (0.01 to 0.1%). The chain carries TRBV6-1 and TRBJ2-7; 9 bases fit TRBD1. The length of the CDR3 is 15 residues. The V and J ends lost 7 bases and 4 bases, in that order; junction bases with no gene match: 11. Germline CDR1 is MNHNS and CDR2 is SASEGT. For the CDR3, the DNA is TGTGCCAGCACCCTGGGACAGGGAGCGGCTTACGAGCAGTACTTC. It translates to CASTLGQGAAYEQYF.

The chain employs TRBV6-1 and TRBJ2-3, with a possible D match to TRBD2 (5 bases). The better agreement between TRBJ2-7 and the DNA end casts doubt on the J call. Germline V gives CDR1 MNHNS, CDR2 SASEGT. The CDR3 is 14 residues long. In DNA, the CDR3 is TGTGCCAGCAGTGAAGCGAAGGGAGCCTACGAGCAGTACTTC. This codes for CASSEAKGAYEQYF.

This clonotype is judged medium-sized (0.01 to 0.1%). The chain joins TRBV6-1 to TRBJ2-3; a possible D gene is TRBD1 (5 bases). The CDR3 totals 14 residues. The germline V gene has CDR1 MNHNS and CDR2 SASEGT. Trimming pared 5 bases from V and 4 bases from J, leaving 13 bases between. In DNA form, the CDR3 reads TGTGCCAGCAGTTCCCCGGAAGGGGCAGATACGCAGTATTTT. Encoded protein: CASSSPEGADTQYF.

The chain has TRBV7-2 and TRBJ2-5; no clear D gene. The J call may be in error: the DNA end matches TRBJ2-7 better. Per the germline V gene, CDR1 is SGHTA and CDR2 is FQGNSA. CDR3 size: 12 residues. The CDR3 DNA reads as TGTGCCAGCAGCTTATACTTCGACGAGCAGTACTTC. Amino acids: CASSLYFDEQYF.

The chain carries TRBV18 and TRBJ1-2, with 10 nucleotides matching TRBD1. Germline V gene sequence: CDR1 KGHSH, CDR2 LQKENI. The CDR3 spans 13 residues. The V segment lost 4 bases and the J segment 4 bases; nucleotides outside the gene matches: 0. The CDR3 region is CASSRTGGYGYTF. The DNA for the CDR3 is TGTGCCAGCTCACGGACAGGGGGCTATGGCTACACCTTC.

The genes are TRBV7-2 and TRBJ2-6; D not certain. V lost 3 bases and J lost 18, with 3 bases in between. Germline assignment: CDR1 SGHTA and CDR2 FQGNSA. The CDR3 loop spans 8 amino acids. CDR3 nucleotide sequence: TGTGCCAGCAGCTTCCCGACTTTC. This gives the protein CASSFPTF.

This chain joins TRBV7-6 and TRBJ2-1, with no clear D. Near its end, the DNA agrees better with TRBJ2-7, so the J call may be wrong. Germline values: CDR1 SGHVS, CDR2 FNYEAQ. The CDR3 is 14 amino acids. DNA for the CDR3: TGTGCCAGCAGCTTAGCGCTCCAGCCCTACGAGCAGTACTTC. It encodes CASSLALQPYEQYF.

About this clonotype itself: It is likely a read error, because the conserved phenylalanine at the end of the CDR3 is missing. No DNA is shown, since the ends of the CDR3 on it are uncertain; the CDR3 is the one TCRdb lists. V usage is TRBV6-6 and J usage is TRBJ2-7; TRBD1 is taken as the D call from the table, unchecked against the DNA. Looked up from germline, CDR1 is MNHNY and CDR2 is SVGAGI (reference sequence). The CDR3 spans 15 amino acids, including both terminal residues. The CDR3 loop is CASRGQGETVYTFGS.

This clonotype was seen repeatedly, ten times or more. A read error may be the cause here, since a much bigger clone is one base away. This chain joins TRBV12-3 or TRBV12-4 and TRBJ2-1, with 13 bases aligning to TRBD2. The end of the DNA is better explained by TRBJ2-7, so the J call may be wrong. The CDR3 length is 17 residues. In nucleotides, the CDR3 is TGTGCCAGCAGTCATTCCGGGACTAGCGGGAACTACAATGAGCAGTACTTC. It translates to CASSHSGTSGNYNEQYF.

V gene TRBV5-6 combines with J gene TRBJ2-1, with D unresolved. The CDR3 totals 15 residues. The V and J ends lost 2 bases and 3 bases respectively, with 12 bases between them. In germline, CDR1 is SGHDT, CDR2 YYEEEE. Written as DNA, the CDR3 is TGTGCCAGCAGCTTTGAGTACCTGGACTACAATGAGCAGTTCTTC. Residues: CASSFEYLDYNEQFF.

This chain connects TRBV6-2 or TRBV6-3 to TRBJ2-3, with TRBD2 identical over 12 bases. The J call could be wrong; TRBJ2-7 is a better fit for the DNA end. Germline V gives CDR1 MNHEY, CDR2 SVGEGT. CDR3 length equals 15 residues. This CDR3 is CASSDKTSGSYEQYF. As DNA, the CDR3 is TGTGCCAGCAGTGATAAGACTAGCGGGAGTTATGAGCAGTACTTC.

This clonotype was seen many times. This may be a read error: a much more frequent sequence differs by one nucleotide. CDR3 DNA: TGTGCCAGCAGCTTCGGAACAGGGAGGGTCAGCGAGCAGTTCTTC. It encodes CASSFGTGRVSEQFF. The rearrangement links TRBV7-6 to TRBJ2-1; maybe TRBD2 (7 bases). Trimming shortened V by 3 bases and J by 10 bases, and 19 bases separated the two germline ends. Germline V CDR1 and CDR2: SGHVS, FNYEAQ. This CDR3 is 15 amino acids long.

This clonotype was counted only a few times. The chain carries TRBV7-9 and TRBJ1-4; D remains unclear. From germline, CDR1 is SEHNR and CDR2 FQNEAQ (reference sequence). The CDR3 has 13 amino acids. Trimming took 5 bases from V and 8 from J, leaving 12 bases between them. CDR3 amino acids: CASSGDPGEKLFF. CDR3 sequence (DNA): TGTGCCAGCAGCGGAGACCCGGGGGAAAAACTGTTTTTT.

This clonotype has ten or more counts. V gene TRBV7-9 combines with J gene TRBJ2-5; TRBD2 aligns across 14 bases. V lost 10 bases and J lost 2; bases outside the gene matches: 6. Germline CDR1 reads SEHNR; CDR2 reads FQNEAQ (reference sequence). The CDR3 has 15 residues. The CDR3 region has the DNA TGTGCCACCAGGGGACTAGCGGGGGAGCAAGAGACCCAGTACTTC. Amino acid sequence: CATRGLAGEQETQYF. The variable domain in full, completed from reference TRBV7-9 and TRBJ2-5, reads DTGVSQNPRHKITKRGQNVTFRCDPISEHNRLYWYRQTLGQGPEFLTYFQNEAQLEKSRLLSDRFSAERPKGSFSTLEIQRTEQGDSAMYLCATRGLAGEQETQYFGPGTRLLVL.

V usage is TRBV7-9 and J usage is TRBJ2-5, with 8 bases that match TRBD2. Germline CDR1 reads SEHNR; CDR2 reads FQNEAQ (reference sequence). With 1 base clipped from V and 11 bases from J, the junction kept 9 bases outside the gene matches. This CDR3 is 14 amino acids long. The DNA for the CDR3 is TGTGCCAGCAGCTTAGAGCGGGAGTTCACTGAGCAGTACTTC. Protein: CASSLEREFTEQYF.

The CDR3 nucleotides read TGTGCCAGCAGTTTAGGAGCGGGAGCGACCTACAATGAGCAGTACTTC. It codes for CASSLGAGATYNEQYF. V is TRBV12-3 or TRBV12-4 and J is TRBJ2-6, with 8 bases fitting TRBD2. TRBJ2-7 explains the end of the DNA better; the J call may be wrong. CDR3 size: 16 residues.

On this clonotype: The CDR3 end shows no conserved phenylalanine or tryptophan, and so a read error is likely. It is unclear where the CDR3 begins or ends on the DNA, so no DNA is shown, and the CDR3 is as TCRdb lists it. V is TRBV7-3 and J is TRBJ1-1; TRBD1 was called by the table and not checked on the DNA. The CDR3 is 16 residues long, ends included. The germline V gene has CDR1 SGHTA and CDR2 FQGTGA. CDR3 sequence: CASSLNWRGESSTSAQ.

The chain combines TRBV5-4 with TRBJ2-3; 11 bases are shared with TRBD2. Germline V CDR1 and CDR2: SGHNT, YYREEE (reference sequence). The CDR3 sequence is 16 residues long. V lost 4 bases and J lost 8; bases outside the gene matches: 12. CDR3 DNA: TGTGCCAGCAGCCCTCCGGGTCTAGCGGGAGGCGGTACGCAGTATTTT. It translates to CASSPPGLAGGGTQYF.

This clonotype was detected ten times or more. The rearrangement links TRBV10-3 to TRBJ2-5; 8 bases are shared with TRBD1. The end of the DNA aligns better with TRBJ2-7, so the J call may be wrong. The CDR3 is 14 residues long. Germline V gene lookup returns CDR1 ENHRY and CDR2 SYGVKD. DNA of the CDR3: TGTGCCATCAGTGTGACAGGGGAATCAGACGAGCAGTACTTC. This gives the protein CAISVTGESDEQYF.

CDR3 sequence (DNA): TGTGCCAGCAGCCAAAAACGGACAGGGGGCAATGAGCAGTTCTTC. This sequence encodes CASSQKRTGGNEQFF. The chain uses TRBV11-2 and TRBJ2-1; 10 bases fit TRBD1. J was trimmed by 6 bases and V by 5 bases; bases with no gene match: 7. Germline CDR1 reads SGHAT; CDR2 reads FQNNGV. The CDR3 has 15 residues.

The rearrangement uses TRBV25-1 and TRBJ1-2; D unclear. Germline loops: CDR1 MGHDK, CDR2 SYGVNS. Deletions cut 2 bases from V and 4 bases from J, with 11 bases between. The CDR3 sequence is 14 residues long. The CDR3 is CASSETLGSYGYTF. CDR3 DNA sequence: TGTGCCAGCAGTGAAACCCTCGGGTCCTATGGCTACACCTTC.

The rearrangement links TRBV28 to TRBJ1-1; 7 nucleotides align to TRBD1. Germline CDR1 reads MDHEN; CDR2 reads SYDVKM. Trimming removed 5 bases from V and 6 bases from J; junction bases left unmatched: 12. The CDR3 sequence is 15 residues long. The CDR3 here is CASSLPRGNGAEAFF. CDR3 nucleotides: TGTGCCAGCAGTCTCCCCAGGGGGAATGGAGCTGAAGCTTTCTTT.

CDR3 nucleotides: TGTGCCAGCAGCCCCGACGGTGGAGAGACCCAGTACTTC. It yields the protein CASSPDGGETQYF. The chain combines TRBV7-3 with TRBJ2-7; no clear D gene. The DNA end is a closer match to TRBJ2-5, so the J assignment may be wrong. Germline CDR1 SGHTA, CDR2 FQGTGA. The CDR3 contains 13 residues.

This chain's CDR3 is CASSPRGREYDEQYF. CDR3 DNA: TGTGCCAGCAGCCCGCGTGGGCGGGAGTATGACGAGCAGTACTTC. The rearrangement links TRBV7-3 to TRBJ2-5; 7 bases fit TRBD2. The tail of the sequence fits TRBJ2-7 better, so the J call may be wrong. Germline CDR1 is SGHTA and CDR2 is FQGTGA. The CDR3 length is 15 residues.

By sample share, this clonotype is large. The chain links TRBV7-6 to TRBJ2-7, with 9 bases lining up with TRBD1. The junction had 5 bases not matched to a gene; V was cut back by 5 bases and J by 6 bases. Germline V gives CDR1 SGHVS, CDR2 FNYEAQ. The CDR3 is 13 amino acids. DNA of the CDR3: TGTGCCAGCAGCCAAGGACAGGGGCGCGAGCAGTACTTC. Translating gives CASSQGQGREQYF.

This clonotype was found many times. The chain employs TRBV7-2 and TRBJ2-5; D is ambiguous. V dropped 3 bases and J dropped 3 bases, with 8 bases sitting between them. The CDR3 length is 13 residues. Germline V gene lookup returns CDR1 SGHTA and CDR2 FQGNSA. Here the CDR3 reads CASSFFGEETQYF. The CDR3 DNA reads TGTGCCAGCAGCTTTTTTGGGGAAGAGACCCAGTACTTC.

Only a few counts were recorded for this clonotype. V usage is TRBV2 and J usage is TRBJ1-2; TRBD1 agrees at 10 bases. Germline CDR1 reads SNHLY; CDR2 reads FYNNEI. There are 15 residues in the CDR3. V was pared by 6 bases and J by 5 bases, with 9 bases of the junction left unmatched. The CDR3 bases are TGTGCCAGCAGAGCTCCGGGACAGGGGTATTATGGCTACACCTTC. This gives the protein CASRAPGQGYYGYTF.

V usage is TRBV7-6 and J usage is TRBJ2-5; 12 nucleotides agree with TRBD2. The DNA end favors TRBJ2-1, so the J call may be wrong. Germline CDR1 is SGHVS and CDR2 is FNYEAQ. The CDR3 consists of 16 residues. This CDR3 is CASSSNLAGGFDEQFF. The DNA of the CDR3 is TGTGCCAGCAGCTCCAATCTAGCGGGAGGGTTCGATGAGCAGTTCTTC.

A few counts support this clonotype. The chain links TRBV11-2 to TRBJ2-1; TRBD2 agrees at 10 bases. The ends lost 4 bases at V and 0 bases at J; junction bases unmatched: 12. CDR1 SGHAT and CDR2 FQNNGV come from the germline V gene. CDR3 size: 19 residues. This CDR3 is CASSSVGLAEAGSYNEQFF. In nucleotides, the CDR3 is TGTGCCAGCAGCTCCGTAGGACTAGCGGAGGCCGGCTCCTACAATGAGCAGTTCTTC.